The source of this T cell receptor beta chain is a study of graft-versus-host responses after intestinal transplantation. Overall study context: All recipients were given anti-thymocyte globulin induction, and tacrolimus and steroids were then administered for three to four years.

The repertoire was sequenced with immunoSEQ multiplex PCR; TCRdb's copy has only in-frame clones and lacks some. Of some 69,000 clones in the sample, roughly 92% were seen once. CDR1 and CDR2 from the germline V gene are SGDLS and YYNGEE. Trimming shortened V by 0 bases and J by 15 bases, and 15 bases separated the two germline ends. The CDR3 length is 13 residues. This clone showed up just once. The sequence came from a human patient who received an intestinal transplant, so some T cells may come from the graft donor. Sequencing was performed on bone marrow, taken less than 750 days after intestinal transplantation. The chain couples TRBV9 to TRBJ1-4, with a weak D call TRBD1 (5 bases). The CDR3 is CASSVVGTGELFF. The CDR3 DNA is TGTGCCAGCAGCGTAGTGGGGACGGGAGAATTGTTTTTT.